A selection of T cell receptor beta chains follows, all from one sample in a study of T cells after yellow fever vaccination. Each CDR3 protein gets one entry after TCRdb re-called the 5' RACE reads with MiXCR. The table has some 320,000 distinct CDR3 sequences, roughly 4% seen once. The specimen comprised PBMCs, sampled 5 days after the yellow fever booster vaccination. These receptor sequences come from a man aged 18 to 30 who received the YFV17D yellow fever vaccine. CDR3s include the opening cysteine and the closing phenylalanine or tryptophan. D genes are given only for firm matches. Size tells how often a clone was seen (once, few, many) or the class of an expanded clone, and some rows leave it out.

d_gene	v_gene	len	abundance	j_gene	CDR3nt	CDR3aa
-	TRBV25-1	13	few	TRBJ2-5	TGTGCCAGCAGTGATGTCTTACAAGAGACCCAGTACTTC	CASSDVLQETQYF
TRBD2	TRBV20-1	14	-	TRBJ2-3	TGCAGTGCTGGGGGACTAGCGACGGCAGATACGCAGTATTTT	CSAGGLATADTQYF
TRBD2	TRBV18	15	few	TRBJ2-1	TGTGCCAGCTCACCATCCGCGGGGGCCTACAATGAGCAGTTCTTC	CASSPSAGAYNEQFF
TRBD1	TRBV27	15	few	TRBJ2-3	TGTGCCAGCAGTCCGATTCCTGGGACAGGCGGTACGCAGTATTTT	CASSPIPGTGGTQYF
-	TRBV21-1	15	-	TRBJ1-4	TGTGCCAGCAGGCGCCGGACAGCCACTAATGAAAAACTGTTTTTT	CASRRRTATNEKLFF
-	TRBV2	13	-	TRBJ1-1	TGTGCCAGCCGTGGCAGGGGGAACACTGAAGCTTTCTTT	CASRGRGNTEAFF
-	TRBV5-1	14	medium-sized	TRBJ2-2	TGCGCCAGCAGCTCCCCCACAAACACCGGGGAGCTGTTTTTT	CASSSPTNTGELFF
-	TRBV20-1	14	few	TRBJ2-1	TGCAGTGCTAGGGGGGGACAGACTTACAATGAGCAGTTCTTC	CSARGGQTYNEQFF
-	TRBV10-3	12	few	TRBJ1-4	TGTGCCATCAGTGATCACGATGAAAAACTGTTTTTT	CAISDHDEKLFF
-	TRBV20-1	13	few	TRBJ2-7	TGCAGTGCCGAGCGGACAGACACCTACGAGCAGTACTTC	CSAERTDTYEQYF
-	TRBV4-2	13	many	TRBJ2-4	TGTGCCAGCAGCCGAGGAGGGGAAAACATTCAGTACTTC	CASSRGGENIQYF
-	TRBV14	14	-	TRBJ1-2	TGTGCCAGCAGCCAAGGGACGGACGGATATGGCTACACCTTC	CASSQGTDGYGYTF
TRBD1	TRBV9	17	few	TRBJ1-1	TGTGCCAGCAGCGTAGCCCCCTTAGGACAGGGAGGCTCTGAAGCTTTCTTT	CASSVAPLGQGGSEAFF
TRBD1	TRBV7-9	13	many	TRBJ1-1	TGTGCCAGCAGCGGATGGGACAGGGGTAAAGCTTTCTTT	CASSGWDRGKAFF
-	TRBV7-9	17	few	TRBJ2-3	TGTGCCAGCAGCTCCCAGGGGCGGCTATCTAGCACAGATACGCAGTATTTT	CASSSQGRLSSTDTQYF
TRBD1	TRBV12-3/TRBV12-4	15	many	TRBJ1-5	TGTGCCAGCAGCTCCTCGGACAGGGGCTATCAGCCCCAGCATTTT	CASSSSDRGYQPQHF
-	TRBV6-2/TRBV6-3	12	-	TRBJ2-5	TGTGCCAGCAGTTGGGCCCGACGGGCCCAGTACTTC	CASSWARRAQYF
TRBD2	TRBV7-8	15	many	TRBJ2-7	TGTGCCAGCAGCTTAGTGGCGGGGGGGTCCTACGAGCAGTACTTC	CASSLVAGGSYEQYF
-	TRBV25-1	12	-	TRBJ1-6	TGTGCCAGCAGTGTTACAGTATCACCCCTCCACTTT	CASSVTVSPLHF
-	TRBV20-1	15	-	TRBJ2-3	TGCAGTGCTAGTTTCAGACCCCTTGGCACAGATACGCAGTATTTT	CSASFRPLGTDTQYF
-	TRBV7-2	13	many	TRBJ2-2	TGTGCCAGCAGCTGGACATACACCGGGGAGCTGTTTTTT	CASSWTYTGELFF
-	TRBV18	16	-	TRBJ2-6	TGTGCCAGCTCACCACAGGGGCGGACTGGGGCCAACGTCCTGACTTTC	CASSPQGRTGANVLTF
TRBD1	TRBV7-2	13	many	TRBJ1-2	TGTGCCAGCAGCTGGGACAGCCGGTCGGGCTACACCTTC	CASSWDSRSGYTF
-	TRBV3-1	14	few	TRBJ1-5	TGTGCCAGCACCGGCAAGGGGAACAATCAGCCCCAGCATTTT	CASTGKGNNQPQHF
TRBD1	TRBV27	14	many	TRBJ1-4	TGTGCCAGCAGACTACAGGGGACGAATGAAAAACTGTTTTTT	CASRLQGTNEKLFF
TRBD1	TRBV19	19	-	TRBJ1-5	TGTGCCAGTAGTATAGGAAGTCGACAGGGGGCGCGAAGCAATCAGCCCCAGCATTTT	CASSIGSRQGARSNQPQHF
TRBD2	TRBV20-1	15	few	TRBJ2-3	TGCAGTGGCGGACTAGCGGGGGGCAGCACAGATACGCAGTATTTT	CSGGLAGGSTDTQYF
TRBD1	TRBV7-6	15	few	TRBJ1-2	TGTGCCAGCAGCGAAGGACAGGCGACCCCCTATGGCTACACCTTC	CASSEGQATPYGYTF
TRBD1	TRBV7-7	15	many	TRBJ2-3	TGTGCTAGCAGCCTACAGGGGGCCCCCACAGATACGCAGTATTTT	CASSLQGAPTDTQYF
-	TRBV5-1	13	many	TRBJ2-3	TGCGCCAGCAGCCCAAGGACCACAGATACGCAGTATTTT	CASSPRTTDTQYF
TRBD2	TRBV5-6	19	few	TRBJ2-1	TGTGCCAGCAGCTTGTTTGAACTAGCGGTTTTAAGCTCCTACAATGAGCAGTTCTTC	CASSLFELAVLSSYNEQFF
-	TRBV5-1	14	few	TRBJ1-5	TGCGCCAGCAGCTTGGGACAGCCCCATCAGCCCCAGCATTTT	CASSLGQPHQPQHF
-	TRBV2	12	-	TRBJ2-1	TGTGCCAGCAGCGGCGACTACAATGAGCAGTTCTTC	CASSGDYNEQFF